Listed below are T cell receptor beta chains from one sample, sequenced in a study of chronic HIV infection and antiretroviral therapy. TCRdb analysed the 5' RACE reads with MiXCR anew, one entry per CDR3 protein. The sample yields roughly 50,000 distinct CDR3 sequences, 19% seen once. The sample taken for sequencing was peripheral blood. These receptors all stem from an adult who had HIV and had not received antiretroviral therapy, or was an uninfected healthy control (not recorded which). CDR3s include the opening cysteine and the closing phenylalanine or tryptophan. The D gene is left open where the match is weak. A clone size is listed for some rows: how often the clone was seen (once, few, many), or a class if it is expanded.

clone size: few; V gene: TRBV20-1; D gene: -; J gene: TRBJ2-7; CDR3 protein: CSAKESTRYEQYF; CDR3 DNA: TGCAGTGCCAAGGAATCGACGCGCTACGAGCAGTACTTC
clone size: -; V gene: TRBV29-1; D gene: -; J gene: TRBJ2-7; CDR3 protein: CSVVSAYEQYF; CDR3 DNA: TGCAGCGTTGTGTCAGCCTACGAGCAGTACTTC
clone size: -; V gene: TRBV7-2; D gene: TRBD1; J gene: TRBJ2-3; CDR3 protein: CASSLVGQGMGTQYF; CDR3 DNA: TGTGCCAGCAGCTTAGTTGGACAGGGCATGGGTACGCAGTATTTT
clone size: -; V gene: TRBV7-9; D gene: TRBD1; J gene: TRBJ2-7; CDR3 protein: CASSPVGGDRGREQYF; CDR3 DNA: TGTGCCAGCAGCCCCGTGGGGGGGGACAGGGGGCGAGAGCAGTACTTC
clone size: -; V gene: TRBV7-2; D gene: -; J gene: TRBJ2-1; CDR3 protein: CASSPWGWGQFF; CDR3 DNA: TGTGCCAGCAGCCCGTGGGGGTGGGGGCAGTTCTTC
clone size: -; V gene: TRBV28; D gene: TRBD2; J gene: TRBJ2-3; CDR3 protein: CASSSLAGAGTDTQYF; CDR3 DNA: TGTGCCAGCAGTTCCTTAGCGGGAGCCGGCACAGATACGCAGTATTTT
clone size: -; V gene: TRBV12-3/TRBV12-4; D gene: -; J gene: TRBJ2-5; CDR3 protein: CASSRGDQETQYF; CDR3 DNA: TGTGCCAGCAGTCGAGGGGACCAAGAGACCCAGTACTTC
clone size: few; V gene: TRBV6-5; D gene: TRBD1; J gene: TRBJ2-7; CDR3 protein: CASSRNRGSSYEQYF; CDR3 DNA: TGTGCCAGCAGTCGGAACAGGGGGAGCTCCTACGAGCAGTACTTC
clone size: -; V gene: TRBV20-1; D gene: -; J gene: TRBJ2-7; CDR3 protein: CSAGPGNEQYF; CDR3 DNA: TGCAGTGCTGGTCCGGGGAACGAGCAGTACTTC
clone size: -; V gene: TRBV29-1; D gene: -; J gene: TRBJ1-1; CDR3 protein: CSVHPPLGDTEAFF; CDR3 DNA: TGCAGCGTTCACCCCCCCTTAGGAGACACTGAAGCTTTCTTT